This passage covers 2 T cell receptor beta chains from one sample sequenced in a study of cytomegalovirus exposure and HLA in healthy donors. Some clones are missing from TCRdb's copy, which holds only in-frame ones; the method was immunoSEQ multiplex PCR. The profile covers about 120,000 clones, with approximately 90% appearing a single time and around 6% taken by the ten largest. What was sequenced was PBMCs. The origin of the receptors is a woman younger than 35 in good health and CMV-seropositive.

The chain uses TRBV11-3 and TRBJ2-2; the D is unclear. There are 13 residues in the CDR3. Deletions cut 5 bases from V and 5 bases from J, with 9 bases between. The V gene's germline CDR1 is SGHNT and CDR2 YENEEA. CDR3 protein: CASSEQDTGELFF. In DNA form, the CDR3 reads TGTGCCAGCAGCGAGCAGGATACCGGGGAGCTGTTTTTT. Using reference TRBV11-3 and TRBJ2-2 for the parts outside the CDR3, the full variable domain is EAGVVQSPRYKIIEKKQPVAFWCNPISGHNTLYWYLQNLGQGPELLIRYENEEAVDDSQLPKDRFSAERLKGVDSTLKIQPAELGDSAVYLCASSEQDTGELFFGEGSRLTVL.

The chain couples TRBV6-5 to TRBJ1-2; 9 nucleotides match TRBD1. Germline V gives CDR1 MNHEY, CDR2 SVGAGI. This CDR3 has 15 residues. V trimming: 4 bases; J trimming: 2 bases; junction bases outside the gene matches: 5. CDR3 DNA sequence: TGTGCCAGCAGTTCTACAGGGGGCGCAAACTATGGCTACACCTTC. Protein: CASSSTGGANYGYTF.